This T cell receptor beta chain stems from a study of CD8 T cells in ankylosing spondylitis. This clonotype was seen many times. Germline V gives CDR1 LGHNA, CDR2 YNFKEQ. V lost 0 bases and J lost 4; bases outside the gene matches: 8. The CDR3 length is 16 residues. TCRdb independently ran MiXCR on the 5' RACE reads; one entry per CDR3 protein. The top ten clones hold 8.5% to 10% of a sample with roughly 91,000 distinct CDR3 sequences, roughly 8.3% of them seen once. The source is a male donor with ankylosing spondylitis or in good health (not recorded which). This chain joins TRBV4-2 and TRBJ2-7, with TRBD1 identical over 8 bases. Sequences were obtained from blood, either unsorted or a sorted T cell fraction (not recorded which). CDR3 in DNA: TGTGCCAGCAGCCAAGATCTACAGGGGGTAGGATACGAGCAGTACTTC. It yields the protein CASSQDLQGVGYEQYF.